The rows below give T cell receptor beta chains drawn from one sample of a study of patients and donors after allogeneic stem cell transplantation. TCRdb called the RT-PCR reads again in MiXCR, with one record for every CDR3 protein. The sample records about 230,000 distinct CDR3 sequences, roughly 14% being singletons. Material: blood, either unsorted or a sorted T cell fraction (not recorded which). The receptor source for this set is a human donor who was either an allogeneic HSCT recipient or a stem cell or donor lymphocyte infusion donor (not recorded which). It is not recorded whose cells these are; they may come from a transplant donor. CDR3s include the opening cysteine and the closing phenylalanine or tryptophan. D genes are given only for firm matches. Size values are once, few and many counts, or a class for expanded clones, and some rows have none.

J gene,clone size,V gene,D gene,CDR3 DNA,CDR3 protein
TRBJ1-2,.,TRBV19,.,TGTGCCAGTAGTACTTCGGACGGAGGGGTAGGTGGCTACACCTTC,CASSTSDGGVGGYTF
TRBJ1-5,.,TRBV9,TRBD1,TGTGCCAGCAGCGGACCCGGACAGGGTCCCAATCAGCCCCAGCATTTT,CASSGPGQGPNQPQHF
TRBJ2-1,many,TRBV20-1,.,TGCAGTGCGACCCTCCAGGGACAGCAGTTCTTC,CSATLQGQQFF
TRBJ2-5,few,TRBV25-1,.,TGTGCCAGCAGTGAATACGGGGACGGCGAGACCCAGTACTTC,CASSEYGDGETQYF
TRBJ2-5,few,TRBV7-2,TRBD2,TGTGCCAGCAGCCGGGGGGGACTAGGAGATGAGACCCAGTACTTC,CASSRGGLGDETQYF
TRBJ2-7,many,TRBV2,TRBD1,TGTGCCAGCAGAATCCGGACAGGTTCCTACGAGCAGTACTTC,CASRIRTGSYEQYF
TRBJ1-1,.,TRBV7-9,.,TGTGCCAGCAGCTCGACAGCCCTGGGTCCTTTCTTT,CASSSTALGPFF
TRBJ1-3,many,TRBV12-3/TRBV12-4,.,TGTGCCAGCAGTTTCGGGGGGGGACGTAACACCATATATTTT,CASSFGGGRNTIYF
TRBJ1-2,.,TRBV6-1,TRBD1,TGTGCCAGCAGCAACGCGATGGACAGGGGTGGCTACACCTTC,CASSNAMDRGGYTF
TRBJ2-3,many,TRBV12-3/TRBV12-4,TRBD2,TGTGCCAGCAGGCCCCCGGGGGGAGATACGCAGTATTTT,CASRPPGGDTQYF
TRBJ2-5,few,TRBV29-1,.,TGCAGCGTCACTCTGTTCGAACGGGAGACCCAGTACTTC,CSVTLFERETQYF
TRBJ2-3,few,TRBV5-8,TRBD2,TGTGCCAGCAGCTCCTTTAATGAGCGGGGGGCCGGGGATACGCAGTATTTT,CASSSFNERGAGDTQYF
TRBJ1-6,many,TRBV20-1,TRBD1,TGCAGTGCTTCTCCGGGACAGGGCACTAATTCACCCCTCCACTTT,CSASPGQGTNSPLHF
TRBJ2-7,.,TRBV7-3,TRBD1,TGTGCCAGCAGCTTTGGTCCAGGGGGCCGGGAGCAGTACTTC,CASSFGPGGREQYF
TRBJ1-1,few,TRBV10-3,.,TGTGCCATCAGTGAGTTGGGGGAAGCTTTCTTT,CAISELGEAFF
TRBJ1-2,few,TRBV15,.,TGTGCCACCAGCAGAGAGGGGTCGACAGCCTATGGCTACACCTTC,CATSREGSTAYGYTF
TRBJ2-7,.,TRBV7-9,TRBD2,TGTGCCAGCAGCCGTAGTATGGGACTACCGTACTTC,CASSRSMGLPYF
TRBJ2-3,.,TRBV7-2,TRBD1,TGTGCCAGCTCGACGGTCAGGGGGCGCGGGGCAGATACGCAGTATTTT,CASSTVRGRGADTQYF
TRBJ2-3,few,TRBV6-1,.,TGTGCCAGCACTATGAGCCCTCACCGTCGCTCTGGCACAGATACGCAGTATTTT,CASTMSPHRRSGTDTQYF
TRBJ2-5,.,TRBV5-1,TRBD2,TGCGCCAGCAGCTTGTCTAGCGGGAGCATGGGGACCCAGTACTTC,CASSLSSGSMGTQYF
TRBJ2-1,.,TRBV12-3/TRBV12-4,TRBD2,TGTGCCAGCAGTCCGGGACTAGCGGGAGTCCGCTCCTACAATGAGCAGTTCTTC,CASSPGLAGVRSYNEQFF
TRBJ2-1,.,TRBV4-2,.,TGTGCCAGCAGCCAAGCCCGCATTCGGGGGCTAGGAGATGAGCAGTTCTTC,CASSQARIRGLGDEQFF
TRBJ2-7,many,TRBV19,TRBD1,TGTGCCAGTAGCGAGACAGGGGGCTTTGTCTACGAGCAGTACTTC,CASSETGGFVYEQYF
TRBJ1-5,many,TRBV28,.,TGTGCCAGCAGTTTAGTGGACGGAGGACAGCCCCAGCATTTT,CASSLVDGGQPQHF
TRBJ2-1,few,TRBV20-1,TRBD2,TGCAGTGCTATCCCTTCGGGGACTAGCTCTAGAGGGTTAAATGAGCAGTTCTTC,CSAIPSGTSSRGLNEQFF
TRBJ1-1,few,TRBV5-1,.,TGCGCCAGCAGCTTGAGGTCCCCAACGGACTCGAGAAACACTGAAGCTTTCTTT,CASSLRSPTDSRNTEAFF
TRBJ2-1,.,TRBV11-2,TRBD1,TGTGCCAGCAGCCGCCGGGACAGCCCCACAAGGAATGAGCAGTTCTTC,CASSRRDSPTRNEQFF
TRBJ2-7,once,TRBV5-1,TRBD1,TGCGCCAGCAGCACCGGGACAGGGGCCGAGCAGTACTTC,CASSTGTGAEQYF
TRBJ2-1,few,TRBV24-1,TRBD2,TGTGCCACCAGTGATTTGCGGGGACTAGCGGGGGGGTCCCCGCAGTTCTTC,CATSDLRGLAGGSPQFF
TRBJ1-2,many,TRBV5-6,.,TGTGCCAGCAGCTTGGCCACTGGGGCCGACACCTTC,CASSLATGADTF
TRBJ1-2,.,TRBV3-1,TRBD1,TGTGCCAGCAGCCAAGAGGCCAGGGGGCTGGGGGGCTACACCTTC,CASSQEARGLGGYTF
TRBJ2-5,.,TRBV20-1,TRBD2,TGCAGTGCTAGGGCGCGGGAGCACCAAGAGACCCAGTACTTC,CSARAREHQETQYF
TRBJ2-5,few,TRBV5-1,TRBD2,TGCGCCAGCAGATCCGGAGCGGGGGGGATCCAAGAGACCCAGTACTTC,CASRSGAGGIQETQYF
TRBJ1-1,.,TRBV29-1,.,TGCAGCGTGGCAGGGTCCCGGGCCACTGAAGCTTTCTTT,CSVAGSRATEAFF
TRBJ1-3,.,TRBV2,.,TGTGCCAGCAGTGAACGGGCAGCCAACTCTGGAAACACCATATATTTT,CASSERAANSGNTIYF
TRBJ2-3,many,TRBV7-8,TRBD2,TGTGCCAGCAGCCCATCTCGACAGCGCGGGGGGGCCTTCCGGTATTTT,CASSPSRQRGGAFRYF
TRBJ2-1,few,TRBV11-3,TRBD1,TGTGCCAGCAGCTTAGTAGGACAGGGGGGATACAATGAGCAGTTCTTC,CASSLVGQGGYNEQFF